The 12 T cell receptor beta chains given below trace back to one sample, sequenced in a study of graft-versus-host responses after intestinal transplantation (dated by TCRdb to the early 2020s). Explained via the paper, the time point label denotes: cells obtained before transplantation from donor or recipient. In the mixed lymphocyte reactions, approximately 200,000 CFSE-labeled pre-transplant responders were plated with approximately 200,000 irradiated violet-dye-labeled stimulators and cultured for 5 to 6 days. The library was built by means of the immunoSEQ multiplex PCR assay. TCRdb took over this immuneACCESS table, retaining in-frame rearrangements with V and J assigned. Such tables are incomplete; in checked studies, under half of the missing clones stem from an unresolved V gene, and the remainder is unexplained. Across this sample there are 20,000 to 25,000 clones, with roughly 43% seen only once. The ten top clones hold about 1.5% of the sample.

The sequenced sample was alloreactive CD8+ T cells from a mixed lymphocyte reaction culture, obtained before intestinal transplant. Taken with the paper, the label for cell subset or site translates to: CFSE-low proliferating T cells sorted from roughly 6-day pre-transplant mixed lymphocyte reaction (GvH or HvG direction). These receptors all stem from a human patient who received an intestinal transplant.

The CDR3 sequence is CASTDRGGTNEKLFF. The CDR3 nucleotides read TGTGCCAGCACGGACCGAGGGGGAACTAATGAAAAACTGTTTTTT. The chain joins TRBV27 to TRBJ1-4, with D tentatively TRBD1 (6 bases). CDR3 length: 15 residues. Between the trimmed V and J ends, which lost 7 bases and 1 base, there was a span of 13 bases. Germline V gives CDR1 MNHEY, CDR2 SMNVEV (reference sequence).

This sequence joins TRBV6-1 and TRBJ2-1; TRBD2 matches 10 bases. Germline V gives CDR1 MNHNS, CDR2 SASEGT. Losses at the gene ends were 0 bases for V and 2 bases for J; bases not matched to a gene: 4. The length of the CDR3 is 17 residues. CDR3 residues: CASSEARGLAAYNEQFF. Here the CDR3 DNA reads TGTGCCAGCAGTGAAGCGCGAGGACTAGCGGCCTACAATGAGCAGTTCTTC.

This chain uses TRBV6-5 with TRBJ2-2; D is uncertain. This CDR3 has 15 amino acids. The germline gives CDR1 MNHEY, CDR2 SVGAGI. The V gene lost 7 bases and the J gene lost 4 bases, with 16 bases spanning the gap. DNA of the CDR3: TGTGCCAGCACCTTAAGCCGGCCGATCACCGGGGAGCTGTTTTTT. It is translated as CASTLSRPITGELFF.

Relative to its sample, this clone is medium-sized (0.01 to 0.1%). The chain links TRBV5-1 to TRBJ2-1, with 9 bases that match TRBD1. This CDR3 contains 15 residues. V was clipped by 4 bases and J by 6 bases; unmatched bases: 8. Germline V lookup: CDR1 SGHRS, CDR2 YFSETQ. The CDR3 region has the DNA TGCGCCAGCAGCGGTTCACAGGGGGCATCCAATGAGCAGTTCTTC. Residues: CASSGSQGASNEQFF.

This clone was recorded only once. The chain is built from TRBV5-1 and TRBJ2-1; the D gene is possibly TRBD1 (6 bases). Trimming took off 3 bases at V and 2 bases at J, with 18 bases between the two ends. The CDR3 loop spans 17 amino acids. Germline lookup yields CDR1 SGHRS and CDR2 YFSETQ. Here the CDR3 DNA reads TGCGCCAGCAGCTGGAACAGGGCAAGGGGCCCCTACAATGAGCAGTTCTTC. Translating gives CASSWNRARGPYNEQFF. The complete variable domain, with remaining parts taken from reference TRBV5-1 and TRBJ2-1, reads KAGVTQTPRYLIKTRGQQVTLSCSPISGHRSVSWYQQTPGQGLQFLFEYFSETQRNKGNFPGRFSGRQFSNSRSEMNVSTLELGDSALYLCASSWNRARGPYNEQFFGPGTRLTVL.

By sample share, this clone is medium-sized. The V gene is TRBV6-1, the J gene TRBJ2-7; 10 bases align to TRBD1. This CDR3 has 16 residues. Trimming at V came to 3 bases and at J to 2 bases, leaving 7 bases not matched to a gene. Germline CDR1 and CDR2: MNHNS and SASEGT. The CDR3 reads CASSDGQGVTTYEQYF. The CDR3 region has the DNA TGTGCCAGCAGTGACGGACAGGGGGTAACCACCTACGAGCAGTACTTC.

This clone has a handful of counts. This chain uses TRBV30 with TRBJ2-1; TRBD2 is a possible D gene (6 bases). Deletions cut 2 bases from V and 5 bases from J, with 31 bases between. CDR1 is GTSNPN and CDR2 is SVGIG in the germline V gene (reference sequence). The CDR3 runs to 20 residues. CDR3 amino acids: CAWSWTGWFRFVGGNNEQFF. CDR3 DNA sequence: TGTGCCTGGAGTTGGACTGGATGGTTTAGATTTGTGGGAGGCAACAATGAGCAGTTCTTC.

The V call is TRBV5-1, the J call TRBJ1-2; D not certain. This CDR3 has 11 residues. The V gene's germline CDR1 is SGHRS and CDR2 YFSETQ. Trimming shortened V by 7 bases and J by 1 base, and 5 bases separated the two germline ends. CDR3 residues: CASGDNYGYTF. In nucleotides, the CDR3 is TGCGCCAGCGGGGATAACTATGGCTACACCTTC.

This rearrangement joins TRBV5-1 to TRBJ2-2; no firm D call. The ends were cut back, 4 bases at V and 1 base at J, with 5 bases in the middle. The CDR3 loop spans 13 amino acids. In germline, CDR1 is SGHRS, CDR2 YFSETQ. CDR3 nucleotide sequence: TGCGCCAGCAGCCCCCGGAACACCGGGGAGCTGTTTTTT. Translated: CASSPRNTGELFF.

The rearrangement links TRBV15 to TRBJ2-1, with 9 bases that match TRBD2. The CDR3 is 16 residues long. Germline V CDR1 and CDR2: LNHNV, YYDKDF (reference sequence). With 2 bases clipped from V and 6 bases from J, the junction kept 8 bases outside the gene matches. The CDR3 sequence: CATSRNLAGVVNEQFF. The CDR3 nucleotides are TGTGCCACCAGCAGAAATTTAGCGGGAGTCGTCAATGAGCAGTTCTTC.

V and J are TRBV2 and TRBJ2-7; D is perhaps TRBD1 (6 bases). The CDR3 covers 15 residues. V lost 5 bases, J lost 2 bases, and 16 bases lay in between. Germline V lookup: CDR1 SNHLY, CDR2 FYNNEI. The CDR3 loop is CASSSPGTPPYEQYF. In DNA, the CDR3 is TGTGCCAGCAGTTCCCCCGGGACACCCCCCTACGAGCAGTACTTC.

The V call is TRBV30, the J call TRBJ1-2; D unclear. The CDR3 contains 13 residues. V was cut by 1 base and J by 7 bases, with 13 bases left in between. Per the germline V gene, CDR1 is GTSNPN and CDR2 is SVGIG (reference sequence). The CDR3: CAWSETGRSGYTF. The CDR3, as DNA: TGTGCCTGGAGTGAGACGGGCCGGAGTGGCTACACCTTC.